This T cell receptor (beta chain) comes out of a study of vaccination effects on CD4 cells after COVID-19. On this clone: As yet, its antigen is unknown.

Viral peptide pools were used in the ViraFEST assay to expand antigen-specific CD4+ T cells, and sequencing came afterward. After around 10 days in culture, the CD4+ T cells were isolated. Vaccine recipients lacked prior SARS-CoV-2 infection and had negative nucleocapsid antibodies. The table came from immunoSEQ multiplex PCR; TCRdb's copy has only in-frame clones and leaves some out. In the table there are 55,000 to 80,000 clones, about four fifths of which are singletons. Germline V gene lookup returns CDR1 MNHEY and CDR2 SVGEGT. The V end was cut by 5 bases, the J end by 4 bases, with 6 bases between. This CDR3 is 12 amino acids long.

Here the sequenced sample was CD4+ T cells from PBMCs cultured with SARS-CoV-2 spike peptides, taken before COVID-19 vaccination. This chain connects TRBV6-2 or TRBV6-3 to TRBJ1-5; D is unclear. The receptor was isolated from a human donor who received a COVID-19 vaccine. CDR3: CASSLRNQPQHF. In DNA, the CDR3 is TGTGCCAGCAGTCTAAGGAATCAGCCCCAGCATTTT.